A selection of T cell receptor beta chains follows, all from one sample in a study of T-cell memory formation after mild COVID-19. TCRdb redid the calling of the 5' RACE reads with MiXCR, one entry per CDR3 protein. The table records fewer than 650,000 distinct CDR3 sequences, less than 25% of them present only once. The sample consisted of PBMCs or a T cell subset sorted from them (not recorded which). The receptors were gathered from an adult woman who had mild COVID-19 (a few samples of this study predate the infection). Cell type and time point are not known. CDR3s include the opening cysteine and the closing phenylalanine or tryptophan. A D gene is named only where the DNA matches it firmly. Not all rows give a size; the values are once, few, many and, for expanded clones, a class.

d_call clone_size j_call v_call cdr3_nt cdr3_aa
NA many TRBJ2-3 TRBV4-1 TGCGCCAGCAGCTGGGGACTCCCAGATACGCAGTATTTT CASSWGLPDTQYF
NA NA TRBJ1-2 TRBV7-3 TGTGCCAGCAGCCCGGGGGGACCTTCCCGCTATGGCTACACCTTC CASSPGGPSRYGYTF
NA few TRBJ2-7 TRBV20-1 TGCAGTGCTAGAGATTGGGACGAGCAGTACTTC CSARDWDEQYF
NA NA TRBJ2-5 TRBV12-3/TRBV12-4 TGTGCCAGCAGTTTAGGGGAGATGGAGACCCAGTACTTC CASSLGEMETQYF
TRBD1 NA TRBJ1-5 TRBV30 TGTGCCTGGAGTGTCCCGACAGGGGGAGGTCAGCCCCAGCATTTT CAWSVPTGGGQPQHF
NA NA TRBJ2-1 TRBV7-2 TGTGCCAGCAGCTTAGGCGTACGTACGTTTGAGCAGTTCTTC CASSLGVRTFEQFF
TRBD2 NA TRBJ2-1 TRBV5-6 TGTGCCAGCAGCTTGGCCGGCGGGGGTGTGGATGAGCAGTTCTTC CASSLAGGGVDEQFF
NA few TRBJ2-1 TRBV11-2 TGTGCCAGCAGCTTAGTGACGCTGGGGGCCCCCAATGAGCAGTTCTTC CASSLVTLGAPNEQFF
NA NA TRBJ2-1 TRBV14 TGTGCCAGCAGCCAAGAGCCTTCCAAGGACCATGAGCAGTTCTTC CASSQEPSKDHEQFF
TRBD1 few TRBJ1-2 TRBV4-3 TGCGCCAGCAGCATGGATCTGACAGGGAGCGATGGCTACACCTTC CASSMDLTGSDGYTF
NA NA TRBJ1-4 TRBV25-1 TGTGCCAGCAGTGAGTCGCGACCCTTCAATGAAAAACTGTTTTTT CASSESRPFNEKLFF
NA NA TRBJ2-3 TRBV4-1 TGCGCCAGCAGCCCAGCGGACAGTGGGCATGGAGATACGCAGTATTTT CASSPADSGHGDTQYF
NA NA TRBJ1-1 TRBV5-1 TGCGCCAGCAGCTTGACTGGGAGACCTGAAGCTTTCTTT CASSLTGRPEAFF
NA few TRBJ1-2 TRBV7-2 TGTGCCAGCAGCCCCACGCTAGGGGATTCCTATGGCTACACCTTC CASSPTLGDSYGYTF